Listed below are T cell receptor beta chains from one sample, sequenced in a study of shared clonotypes between healthy human individuals. TCRdb keeps only in-frame clones here, not all; method: immunoSEQ multiplex PCR. The profile covers about 1 million clones, with around 76% appearing a single time and about 1.4% taken by the ten largest. The sequencing sample was made of memory CD4+ T cells sorted from blood. These receptors were taken from a man between 18 and 35 years old in good health. Each CDR3 is given with its conserved first and last residue. Each record gives: clone size, J gene, D gene, V gene, CDR3 protein, CDR3 DNA. A D gene is named only where the DNA matches it firmly. Size values are once, few and many counts, or a class for expanded clones, and some rows have none.

size: once
J: TRBJ2-7
D: TRBD1
V: TRBV5-1
CDR3: CASSLTGTGFYEQYF
DNA: TGCGCCAGCAGCCTAACCGGGACAGGGTTTTACGAGCAGTACTTC

size: NA
J: TRBJ1-5
D: TRBD1
V: TRBV6-6
CDR3: CASSQTGVGNQPQHF
DNA: TGTGCCAGCAGTCAAACAGGGGTGGGCAATCAGCCCCAGCATTTT

size: NA
J: TRBJ1-2
D: TRBD1
V: TRBV5-1
CDR3: CASRTGVLTDGYTF
DNA: TGCGCCAGTAGAACAGGGGTTCTTACTGATGGCTACACCTTC

size: NA
J: TRBJ2-1
D: NA
V: TRBV19
CDR3: CASSIQAYNEQFF
DNA: TGTGCCAGTAGTATACAGGCCTACAATGAGCAGTTCTTC

size: once
J: TRBJ2-3
D: TRBD2
V: TRBV10-3
CDR3: CAISERGGNGDTQYF
DNA: TGTGCCATCAGCGAGCGGGGGGGCAATGGAGATACGCAGTATTTT

size: few
J: TRBJ1-5
D: NA
V: TRBV7-9
CDR3: CASTQDWDQPQHF
DNA: TGTGCCAGCACCCAAGATTGGGATCAGCCCCAGCATTTT

size: NA
J: TRBJ2-3
D: NA
V: TRBV7-2
CDR3: CASSLDGGRKGTDTQYF
DNA: TGTGCCAGCAGCTTAGATGGGGGAAGGAAAGGGACAGATACGCAGTATTTT

size: NA
J: TRBJ1-6
D: TRBD1
V: TRBV28
CDR3: CASVRDRGHSPLHF
DNA: TGTGCCAGCGTAAGGGACAGGGGACATTCACCCCTCCACTTT

size: NA
J: TRBJ1-5
D: TRBD1
V: TRBV10-1
CDR3: CASRPGQLNQPQHF
DNA: TGCGCCAGCAGACCGGGACAGCTCAATCAGCCCCAGCATTTT

size: NA
J: TRBJ2-2
D: NA
V: TRBV15
CDR3: CATSRTGLANTGELFF
DNA: TGTGCCACCAGTAGAACAGGGCTGGCGAACACCGGGGAGCTGTTTTTT

size: NA
J: TRBJ2-5
D: NA
V: TRBV7-9
CDR3: CASRLGLGETQYF
DNA: TGTGCCAGCAGATTGGGACTTGGGGAGACCCAGTACTTC

size: NA
J: TRBJ2-1
D: TRBD2
V: TRBV28
CDR3: CASSRRTGLAGGEQFF
DNA: TGTGCCAGCAGCCGCCGTACCGGACTAGCGGGAGGTGAGCAGTTCTTC

size: NA
J: TRBJ2-1
D: TRBD2
V: TRBV30
CDR3: CAWTSGGDEQFF
DNA: TGTGCCTGGACTAGCGGGGGGGATGAGCAGTTCTTC

size: NA
J: TRBJ1-5
D: NA
V: TRBV18
CDR3: CASSLRDSNNQPQHF
DNA: TGTGCCAGCTCGCTCAGGGATTCAAACAATCAGCCCCAGCATTTT

size: NA
J: TRBJ2-5
D: NA
V: TRBV7-2
CDR3: CASRSRSKRVETQYF
DNA: TGTGCCAGTAGAAGTCGGAGCAAGAGGGTGGAGACCCAGTACTTC

size: NA
J: TRBJ1-5
D: NA
V: TRBV11-1
CDR3: CASSLDRGDPQHF
DNA: TGTGCCAGCAGCTTAGACAGAGGGGACCCCCAGCATTTT

size: NA
J: TRBJ1-2
D: TRBD1
V: TRBV6-1
CDR3: CASSDDRVYTF
DNA: TGTGCCAGCAGTGATGACAGGGTCTACACCTTC

size: NA
J: TRBJ2-7
D: TRBD1
V: TRBV9
CDR3: CASSVTGTESSYEQYF
DNA: TGTGCCAGCAGCGTAACCGGGACAGAGAGCTCCTACGAGCAGTACTTC

size: NA
J: TRBJ1-6
D: NA
V: TRBV27
CDR3: CASSLFGFESYNSPLHF
DNA: TGTGCCAGCAGTTTATTTGGCTTTGAGTCCTATAATTCACCCCTCCACTTT

size: NA
J: TRBJ2-4
D: NA
V: TRBV7-9
CDR3: CASSLGPPENIQYF
DNA: TGTGCCAGCAGCTTAGGACCGCCAGAAAACATTCAGTACTTC

size: NA
J: TRBJ1-2
D: TRBD1
V: TRBV10-3
CDR3: CAISDLGQGSRNGYTF
DNA: TGTGCCATCAGTGACCTGGGACAGGGAAGCCGGAATGGCTACACCTTC

size: NA
J: TRBJ1-3
D: NA
V: TRBV19
CDR3: CASSHPPGSGNTIYF
DNA: TGTGCCAGTAGCCATCCCCCGGGTTCTGGAAACACCATATATTTT

size: few
J: TRBJ1-1
D: NA
V: TRBV29-1
CDR3: CSVEDRGGPEAFF
DNA: TGCAGCGTTGAAGATCGAGGGGGGCCTGAAGCTTTCTTT

size: NA
J: TRBJ2-5
D: TRBD2
V: TRBV4-2
CDR3: CASSQGASGDQETQYF
DNA: TGTGCCAGCAGCCAAGGGGCTAGCGGGGATCAGGAGACCCAGTACTTC

size: NA
J: TRBJ1-1
D: NA
V: TRBV18
CDR3: CASSPSLDTEAFF
DNA: TGTGCCAGCTCACCCTCTCTGGACACTGAAGCTTTCTTT

size: NA
J: TRBJ1-6
D: NA
V: TRBV7-9
CDR3: CASSLEVGRTKPLHF
DNA: TGTGCCAGCAGCTTAGAAGTAGGGAGGACCAAGCCCCTCCACTTT

size: NA
J: TRBJ2-7
D: TRBD1
V: TRBV29-1
CDR3: CSVGWGQGAYEQYF
DNA: TGCAGCGTTGGCTGGGGACAGGGGGCTTACGAGCAGTACTTC

size: NA
J: TRBJ2-1
D: TRBD2
V: TRBV7-2
CDR3: CASSLDGTSGRATFF
DNA: TGTGCCAGCAGCTTAGATGGGACTAGCGGGAGGGCAACGTTCTTC

size: NA
J: TRBJ1-4
D: NA
V: TRBV2
CDR3: CASKQDLNEKLFF
DNA: TGTGCCAGCAAACAGGACTTAAATGAAAAACTGTTTTTT